These T cell receptor beta chains were read from a single sample in a study of OX40 agonist ivuxolimab in advanced cancers. Sequencing was performed with immunoSEQ multiplex PCR; in TCRdb, only in-frame clones are kept and a portion is missing. The sample shows 87,000 or so clones, around 85% of them seen only once. Sequencing used CD4+ or CD8+ T cells sorted from blood, obtained in a trial of the OX40 agonist ivuxolimab. These receptors originate from an adult with an advanced solid tumor such as melanoma, head and neck, liver or kidney cancer. Both conserved end residues are part of each CDR3. The D gene is left open where the match is weak. Some rows have no size entry. The others give once, few or many, or a class for an expanded clone.

NA	TRBV19	TRBJ2-3	once	12	CASSTGPDTQYF	TGTGCCAGTAGTACGGGCCCAGATACGCAGTATTTT
NA	TRBV7-7	TRBJ2-3	NA	14	CASSFGSSADTQYF	TGTGCTAGCAGCTTCGGAAGTTCGGCAGATACGCAGTATTTT
NA	TRBV28	TRBJ1-4	once	15	CASSPPGLGSEKLFF	TGTGCCAGCAGTCCTCCGGGGCTGGGGAGTGAAAAACTGTTTTTT
TRBD2	TRBV27	TRBJ2-3	NA	15	CASSIAGISTDTQYF	TGTGCCAGCAGCATAGCGGGTATTAGCACAGATACGCAGTATTTT
NA	TRBV11-2	TRBJ2-7	few	13	CASSLVLRAAQYF	TGTGCCAGCAGCTTAGTTCTAAGGGCAGCGCAGTACTTC
NA	TRBV2	TRBJ2-7	NA	17	CASSDQLPQIPSYEQYF	TGTGCCAGCAGTGATCAACTTCCGCAGATACCCTCCTACGAGCAGTACTTC
NA	TRBV5-5	TRBJ2-4	NA	13	CASSPLGRNIQYF	TGTGCCAGCAGTCCTTTAGGGAGAAACATTCAGTACTTC
NA	TRBV11-3	TRBJ1-2	NA	15	CASSLAGVSLYGYTF	TGTGCCAGCAGCTTAGCCGGCGTGTCACTCTATGGCTACACCTTC
TRBD1	TRBV29-1	TRBJ2-7	NA	13	CSVGQGSSYEQYF	TGCAGCGTGGGACAGGGTTCTTCTTACGAGCAGTACTTC
NA	TRBV11-2	TRBJ2-7	few	13	CASSDVGYYEQYF	TGTGCCAGCAGTGACGTGGGTTACTACGAGCAGTACTTC
NA	TRBV6-5	TRBJ2-5	NA	13	CASSYQGRETQYF	TGTGCCAGCAGTTATCAGGGGAGAGAGACCCAGTACTTC
NA	TRBV6-6	TRBJ2-7	NA	13	CASLKTGTYEQYF	TGTGCCAGCCTCAAAACAGGGACCTACGAGCAGTACTTC
NA	TRBV5-1	TRBJ2-5	few	17	CASSLPPQGLTTETQYF	TGCGCCAGCAGCTTACCGCCCCAGGGTTTGACAACGGAGACCCAGTACTTC
NA	TRBV7-9	TRBJ1-1	NA	12	CASRTQLTEAFF	TGTGCCAGCAGAACACAGCTCACTGAAGCTTTCTTT
NA	TRBV6-1	TRBJ2-1	NA	14	CASSVGPPGNEQFF	TGTGCCAGCAGTGTCGGGCCTCCGGGCAATGAGCAGTTCTTC
NA	TRBV7-8	TRBJ1-1	NA	17	CASSFPGGTGLNTEAFF	TGTGCCAGCAGTTTCCCTGGTGGTACAGGGCTCAACACTGAAGCTTTCTTT
NA	TRBV28	TRBJ2-7	NA	15	CASSGGPSNTYEQYF	TGTGCCAGCAGCGGGGGACCCTCTAATACCTACGAGCAGTACTTC
TRBD1	TRBV13	TRBJ1-6	NA	15	CASRLQGADNSPLHF	TGTGCCAGCAGGCTACAGGGGGCGGATAATTCACCCCTCCACTTT
TRBD1	TRBV4-1	TRBJ1-4	NA	19	CASSQDPHTMTGSREKLFF	TGCGCCAGCAGCCAAGACCCCCACACCATGACAGGGAGTAGGGAAAAACTGTTTTTT
TRBD1	TRBV11-2	TRBJ2-1	NA	16	CASSVWGTEYYNEQFF	TGTGCCAGCAGCGTTTGGGGGACAGAATACTACAATGAGCAGTTCTTC
NA	TRBV5-4	TRBJ1-4	NA	12	CASSLVGEKLFF	TGTGCCAGCAGCTTGGTCGGTGAAAAACTGTTTTTT
TRBD1	TRBV7-9	TRBJ1-1	NA	13	CASSPGQGADAFF	TGTGCCAGCAGCCCCGGACAGGGGGCGGATGCTTTCTTT
NA	TRBV28	TRBJ2-1	NA	13	CASSTVSYNEQFF	TGTGCCAGCTCGACAGTATCCTACAATGAGCAGTTCTTC
TRBD2	TRBV7-3	TRBJ2-5	NA	15	CASSLSGLAGETQYF	TGTGCCAGCAGCTTAAGCGGGCTAGCGGGTGAGACCCAGTACTTC
TRBD2	TRBV4-1	TRBJ2-7	NA	15	CASSLTETSEYEQYF	TGCGCCAGCAGCCTAACTGAGACTAGCGAATACGAGCAGTACTTC
TRBD1	TRBV7-9	TRBJ2-3	NA	16	CASSHLTGAATDTQYF	TGTGCCAGCAGCCACTTGACAGGGGCCGCCACAGATACGCAGTATTTT
TRBD2	TRBV28	TRBJ2-3	few	15	CASSPGLAGTDTQYF	TGTGCCAGCAGTCCAGGACTAGCGGGCACAGATACGCAGTATTTT
NA	TRBV28	TRBJ2-1	NA	13	CASRDSSYNEQFF	TGTGCCAGCAGGGACAGTTCCTACAATGAGCAGTTCTTC
TRBD1	TRBV11-3	TRBJ1-1	NA	13	CASRGQGMSEAFF	TGTGCCAGCAGAGGACAGGGGATGTCTGAAGCTTTCTTT
NA	TRBV4-3	TRBJ2-1	NA	12	CASSRPQGEQFF	TGCGCCAGCAGCCGACCCCAAGGTGAGCAGTTCTTC
TRBD1	TRBV18	TRBJ2-2	NA	16	CASSPRTGQNTGELFF	TGTGCCAGCTCACCACGGACAGGTCAAAACACCGGGGAGCTGTTTTTT
TRBD2	TRBV11-2	TRBJ2-1	NA	15	CASSSSGRGRYEQFF	TGTGCCAGCAGCTCCAGCGGGAGAGGAAGATATGAGCAGTTCTTC
NA	TRBV28	TRBJ1-5	NA	15	CASSLKGRSNRPQHF	TGTGCCAGCAGTTTAAAGGGACGCAGCAATCGGCCCCAGCATTTT
NA	TRBV29-1	TRBJ2-7	NA	15	CSVEDEYGKPYEQYF	TGCAGCGTTGAAGATGAGTATGGCAAGCCCTACGAGCAGTACTTC
NA	TRBV2	TRBJ2-2	NA	11	CASSQVEELFF	TGTGCCAGCAGTCAAGTTGAGGAGCTGTTTTTT
NA	TRBV30	TRBJ2-7	NA	13	CAWSDQGRWEQYF	TGTGCCTGGAGTGACCAGGGGAGGTGGGAGCAGTACTTC
TRBD2	TRBV7-2	TRBJ2-1	once	15	CASSVSSGLYNEQFF	TGTGCCAGCAGCGTATCTAGCGGTCTCTACAATGAGCAGTTCTTC
NA	TRBV11-2	TRBJ2-3	NA	13	CASSPGLEDTQYF	TGTGCCAGCAGCCCCGGGTTGGAAGATACGCAGTATTTT
NA	TRBV7-9	TRBJ2-7	NA	14	CASSPALGNYEQYF	TGTGCCAGCAGTCCGGCCCTCGGGAATTACGAGCAGTACTTC
NA	TRBV4-2	TRBJ1-6	once	14	CASSPRVFGSPLHF	TGTGCCAGCAGCCCCAGGGTCTTCGGTTCACCCCTCCACTTT
TRBD2	TRBV10-3	TRBJ2-3	few	15	CAITSDKDFTDTQYF	TGTGCCATTACTAGCGACAAGGACTTCACAGATACGCAGTATTTT
NA	TRBV30	TRBJ1-1	few	14	CAWSVSSWDTEAFF	TGTGCCTGGAGTGTCAGCTCCTGGGATACTGAAGCTTTCTTT